These 18 T cell receptor beta chains share one sample of origin, sequenced in a study of technical replicates of blood from several donors. The protocol was immunoSEQ multiplex PCR, while the TCRdb copy is restricted to in-frame clones and leaves out a portion. The sample yields tens of thousands of clones, about 97% seen once. The specimen sequenced was T cells isolated from PBMCs. These receptors all come from a human donor in good health.

V and J are TRBV2 and TRBJ1-2; D perhaps matches TRBD1 (6 bases). V was cut by 1 base and J by 5 bases, with 17 bases left in between. Per the germline V gene, CDR1 is SNHLY and CDR2 is FYNNEI. This CDR3 region has 16 residues. In DNA form, the CDR3 reads TGTGCCAGCAGTGAAGGTCAGGGGCAATCTGGGTATGGCTACACCTTC. Protein product: CASSEGQGQSGYGYTF.

The rearrangement links TRBV5-1 to TRBJ1-2; TRBD1 matches 7 bases. V lost 3 bases to trimming and J lost 6 bases; unmatched junction nucleotides: 8. Looked up from germline, CDR1 is SGHRS and CDR2 is YFSETQ. The CDR3 runs 14 residues. The CDR3, as DNA: TGCGCCAGCAGCTCCGGGACAGACCTCAATGGCTACACCTTC. It yields the protein CASSSGTDLNGYTF.

The genes are TRBV27 and TRBJ1-1, with a possible D match to TRBD1 (5 bases). Germline V gives CDR1 MNHEY, CDR2 SMNVEV (reference sequence). Trimming pared 5 bases from V and 1 base from J, leaving 8 bases between. The CDR3 runs 13 residues. The DNA of the CDR3 is TGTGCCAGCAGTCGACAGAAGAACACTGAAGCTTTCTTT. This gives the protein CASSRQKNTEAFF.

This chain uses TRBV7-9 with TRBJ2-3; TRBD2 aligns across 15 bases. This CDR3 has 19 residues. Germline CDR1 reads SEHNR; CDR2 reads FQNEAQ (reference sequence). J lost 0 bases, V lost 3 bases, and 7 bases had no gene match. CDR3 in amino acids: CASSLEGTSGRRSTDTQYF. In DNA, the CDR3 is TGTGCCAGCAGCTTGGAAGGGACTAGCGGGAGGAGGAGCACAGATACGCAGTATTTT.

V and J are TRBV11-2 and TRBJ1-2, with TRBD1 identical over 8 bases. The junction had 4 bases not matched to a gene; V was cut back by 0 bases and J by 4 bases. This CDR3 has 15 amino acids. Germline V gives CDR1 SGHAT, CDR2 FQNNGV. The CDR3 coding sequence is TGTGCCAGCAGCTTAGATCCCGGACAGGGCTATGGCTACACCTTC. Translated: CASSLDPGQGYGYTF.

This sequence joins TRBV5-1 and TRBJ1-2, with D perhaps TRBD1 (5 bases). The CDR3 spans 13 residues. Trimming took off 3 bases at V and 3 bases at J, with 9 bases between the two ends. The germline CDR1 and CDR2 sequences are SGHRS and YFSETQ. The CDR3: CASSSGHDYGYTF. The DNA for the CDR3 is TGCGCCAGCAGCTCTGGACATGACTATGGCTACACCTTC.

The genes are TRBV5-6 and TRBJ1-1, with unresolved D. The CDR3 runs 13 residues. Germline V gene data show CDR1 as SGHDT and CDR2 as YYEEEE. V was trimmed by 3 bases and J by 1 base, leaving 7 bases between them. This chain's CDR3 is CASSSPRNTEAFF. CDR3 coding DNA: TGTGCCAGCAGCTCTCCTAGGAACACTGAAGCTTTCTTT.

The chain is built from TRBV11-1 and TRBJ1-3, with D unresolved. Germline V gene data show CDR1 as SGHAT and CDR2 as FQDESV (reference sequence). The CDR3 has 16 residues. V lost 4 bases to trimming and J lost 0 bases, with 13 bases between them. The CDR3 sequence is CASSSQARPSGNTIYF. Written as DNA, the CDR3 is TGTGCCAGCAGCTCTCAGGCCCGACCCTCTGGAAACACCATATATTTT.

The V call is TRBV15, the J call TRBJ2-5; TRBD2 agrees at 7 bases. The V gene end was trimmed by 6 bases and the J gene end by 5 bases; junction bases not matched to a gene: 6. Germline V gene data show CDR1 as LNHNV and CDR2 as YYDKDF (reference sequence). The CDR3 runs 13 residues. In nucleotides, the CDR3 is TGTGCCACCAGAAGGCGGGGGACGGAGACCCAGTACTTC. Translated: CATRRRGTETQYF.

The chain couples TRBV18 to TRBJ1-1; 10 bases are shared with TRBD1. The V gene's germline CDR1 is KGHSH and CDR2 LQKENI. The J segment lost 6 bases and the V segment lost 1 base, leaving 5 bases of the junction unmatched. There are 15 residues in the CDR3. CDR3 in DNA: TGTGCCAGCTCACCACTAGGACAGGGGGTCGCTGAAGCTTTCTTT. Translated: CASSPLGQGVAEAFF. The full variable domain, its missing parts supplied by reference TRBV18 and TRBJ1-1, is NAGVMQNPRHLVRRRGQEARLRCSPMKGHSHVYWYRQLPEEGLKFMVYLQKENIIDESGMPKERFSAEFPKEGPSILRIQQVVRGDSAAYFCASSPLGQGVAEAFFGQGTRLTVV.

The J gene is TRBJ1-6, the V gene TRBV5-4, with D possibly matching TRBD1 (5 bases). This CDR3 is 20 amino acids long. Between the trimmed V and J ends, which lost 1 base and 0 bases, there was a span of 20 bases. Germline assignment: CDR1 SGHNT and CDR2 YYREEE (reference sequence). In DNA form, the CDR3 reads TGTGCCAGCAGCTTGTGGGGGGACCGGGACTGGAGCTCCTATAATTCACCCCTCCACTTT. Amino acid sequence: CASSLWGDRDWSSYNSPLHF.

The chain couples TRBV19 to TRBJ2-7; tentatively, D is TRBD2 (5 bases). The germline gives CDR1 LNHDA, CDR2 SQIVND (reference sequence). CDR3 length: 13 residues. V shed 3 bases and J shed 3 bases, with 9 bases lying between them. CDR3 DNA sequence: TGTGCCAGTAGTATCGGGGTAGACTACGAGCAGTACTTC. It is translated as CASSIGVDYEQYF.

V is TRBV11-2 and J is TRBJ2-7, with D uncertain. This CDR3 comprises 13 residues. V lost 5 bases, J lost 3 bases, and 11 bases lay in between. The V gene's germline CDR1 is SGHAT and CDR2 FQNNGV. CDR3 protein: CASSPTRNYEQYF. CDR3 bases: TGTGCCAGCAGCCCAACGAGAAACTACGAGCAGTACTTC.

This clone appeared a single time. This sequence joins TRBV5-6 and TRBJ1-2; D unresolved. Trimming left V 2 bases short and J 6 bases short, with 17 bases between. CDR3 length equals 15 residues. From germline, CDR1 is SGHDT and CDR2 YYEEEE. CDR3 loop: CASSFLPGLFHGYTF. The DNA of the CDR3 is TGTGCCAGCAGCTTTTTGCCAGGTCTATTTCATGGCTACACCTTC.

With regard to this clone: Additional DNA sequences in this sample encode the identical CDR3. The chain links TRBV13 to TRBJ2-7; D uncertain. Germline assignment: CDR1 PRHDT and CDR2 FYEKMQ (reference sequence). With 0 bases removed from V and 1 base from J, the gap between germline ends came to 4 bases. The CDR3 runs 13 residues. This chain's CDR3 is CASSLGRSYEQYF. The DNA of the CDR3 is TGTGCCAGCAGCTTAGGACGGTCCTACGAGCAGTACTTC. Full variable domain (outside the CDR3, taken from reference TRBV13 and TRBJ2-7): AAGVIQSPRHLIKEKRETATLKCYPIPRHDTVYWYQQGPGQDPQFLISFYEKMQSDKGSIPDRFSAQQFSDYHSELNMSSLELGDSALYFCASSLGRSYEQYFGPGTRLTVT.

This clone has a handful of counts. The chain has TRBV6-1 and TRBJ2-7; D is unresolved. The germline V gene encodes CDR1 MNHNS and CDR2 SASEGT. This CDR3 comprises 13 residues. V lost 0 bases, J lost 4 bases, and 7 bases lay in between. Here the CDR3 DNA reads TGTGCCAGCAGTGAAGCGCGCCTTTACGAGCAGTACTTC. It translates to CASSEARLYEQYF.

The chain couples TRBV6-5 to TRBJ2-7; tentatively, D is TRBD1 (7 bases). V dropped 3 bases and J dropped 5 bases, with 14 bases sitting between them. Germline V lookup: CDR1 MNHEY, CDR2 SVGAGI. The CDR3 is 14 amino acids. CDR3 region: CASSYGQGGNEQYF. For the CDR3, the DNA is TGTGCCAGCAGTTATGGTCAGGGGGGCAACGAGCAGTACTTC.

This chain connects TRBV5-1 to TRBJ1-1; D is unclear. CDR1 and CDR2 from the germline V gene are SGHRS and YFSETQ. The CDR3 is made up of 14 amino acids. Trimming left V 4 bases short and J 3 bases short, with 13 bases between. The CDR3 DNA sequence: TGCGCCAGCAGCCGCGACGGGAGGTACACTGAAGCTTTCTTT. It codes for CASSRDGRYTEAFF.